Presented here are 8 T cell receptor beta chains from one specimen sequenced in a study of tumor and adjacent non-tumor tissue in lung cancer (dated by TCRdb to 2016 to 2019). RNA was isolated from bulk, unsorted tissue, and RNA quality was assessed with a NanoDrop ND-1000 and an Agilent 2100. Libraries were made using multiplex PCR. The sequencing machine was an Illumina HiSeq 2500. TCRbeta libraries were constructed through three rounds of nested PCR with primers (Table S4) according to protocols adapted from ARM-PCR. TCRdb took the public reads, trimmed them with fastp at Q25, ran MiXCR for clone calling and kept in-frame beta chains. Each record represents a unique CDR3 protein, reported with the most common genes and DNA among its rows. The sample has 120,000 to 150,000 distinct CDR3 sequences on record, approximately 70% of them singletons. The ten largest clonotypes hold 18% of the sample.

The sample comprised lung tumor tissue. The receptors originated from a man aged 55 to 70 with small cell lung cancer.

A word on this clonotype: A much larger clone lies one base from this, so it may be a read error. The chain uses TRBV6-2 or TRBV6-3 and TRBJ2-4, with TRBD1 identical over 7 bases. In germline, CDR1 is MNHEY, CDR2 SVGEGT. This CDR3 region has 13 residues. CDR3 sequence reads: CTTKQGTLPIQYF. DNA of the CDR3: TGTACCACCAAACAGGGGACGCTCCCCATTCAGTACTTC.

Remarks on this clonotype: Germline is not matched at one junction end, which may reflect a read error. This rearrangement joins TRBV4-1 to TRBJ2-7; 8 nucleotides line up with TRBD2. This CDR3 has 19 residues. Germline V CDR1 and CDR2: MGHRA, YSYEKL. The CDR3 nucleotides are TGCGCCAGCAGCCCGAAGGGATTAGCGGGATTGAGGAGCTCCTACGAGAAGTACTTC. Its protein product is CASSPKGLAGLRSSYEKYF.

As regards this clonotype: The junction differs from germline at one of its ends, possibly a read error. V and J are TRBV6-1 and TRBJ2-3, with 8 bases fitting TRBD1. This CDR3 comprises 17 residues. Per germline, CDR1 MNHNS and CDR2 SASEGT. The CDR3 loop reads CASSELGPGGSTDTQYF. CDR3 sequence (DNA): TGCGCCAGCAGTGAACTGGGGCCAGGGGGCAGCACAGATACGCAGTATTTT.

This clonotype is a singleton in its sample. At one end, the junction sequence differs from germline, possibly due to a read error. The chain is built from TRBV6-2 or TRBV6-3 and TRBJ2-3; 10 bases match TRBD1. Germline V gene lookup returns CDR1 MNHEY and CDR2 SVGEGT. The CDR3 consists of 18 residues. The CDR3 loop is CASSYLPPGQGSADTQFF. CDR3 in DNA: TGTGCTAGCAGTTACCTACCACCGGGACAGGGGTCGGCGGATACGCAGTTTTTT.

This clonotype showed up just a few times. A read error may explain this, as a much larger clone is one base away. The chain couples TRBV11-3 to TRBJ2-1; possible D gene TRBD1, 5 bases. Germline V CDR1 and CDR2: SGHNT, YENEEA. The CDR3 is 12 amino acids. This chain's CDR3 is CASSDSYNEHFF. DNA for the CDR3: TGTGCCAGCAGTGACAGCTACAATGAGCATTTCTTC.

For this clonotype: This may be a read error: a much more frequent sequence differs by one nucleotide. The rearrangement joins TRBV5-1 to TRBJ2-5; 8 bases agree with TRBD1. The J segment lost 1 base and the V segment lost 8 bases, leaving 4 bases of the junction unmatched. Germline V gene data show CDR1 as SGHRS and CDR2 as YFSETQ. The CDR3 covers 13 residues. For the CDR3, the DNA is TGCGCCAGAAGACAGGGGTTCCAAGAGACCCAGTACTTC. This codes for CARRQGFQETQYF.

This chain links TRBV28 with TRBJ2-1; TRBD2 matches at 12 bases. V shed 10 bases and J 3 bases; nucleotides not matched to a gene: 10. The CDR3 consists of 16 residues. Germline loops: CDR1 MDHEN, CDR2 SYDVKM. The CDR3 sequence is CATRPSGRANYNEQFF. The CDR3 coding sequence is TGTGCCACCCGACCTAGCGGGAGGGCCAACTACAATGAGCAGTTCTTC.

As to this clonotype: Since no conserved phenylalanine or tryptophan closes the CDR3, a read error is the likely cause. This chain connects TRBV6-2 or TRBV6-3 to TRBJ1-5; a possible D gene is TRBD1 (6 bases). CDR1 is MNHEY and CDR2 is SVGEGT in the germline V gene. The V and J ends lost 3 bases and 0 bases respectively, with 18 bases between them. The CDR3 covers 18 residues. CDR3 sequence: CASSYSRRDIYSNQPQHL. The DNA for the CDR3 is TGTGCCAGCAGTTATTCTCGACGGGACATTTATAGCAATCAGCCCCAGCATCTT.